This paragraph covers one T cell receptor beta chain sequence. Its specificity is unknown. The junction and the germline gene differ at one end; a read error may be behind it. This sample was included in a study of neurological immune-mediated disorders. Volunteers attending a blood bank in Maryland, USA, served as healthy controls. It was from 2 million PBMCs stored at -80 C that the unsorted libraries were obtained. In germline, CDR1 is SGHRS, CDR2 YFSETQ. CDR3 length: 12 amino acids. General study points: There were no CDR3 amino acid sequences shared by expanded clones across subjects, a result suggesting private repertoires in all groups.

TCRdb re-called the 5' RACE reads with MiXCR, one entry per CDR3 protein. This repertoire shows tens of thousands of distinct CDR3 sequences, approximately 14% found once; its top ten account for roughly 7.3%. The sequencing input was PBMCs. The clonotype comes from a woman between 45 and 60 years old in good health. The V call is TRBV5-1, the J call TRBJ2-7; weak D call: TRBD2 (6 bases). CDR3 nucleotide sequence: TGCGCCAGCAGCTTGAGCGGGTACGAGAAGTACTTC. It specifies CASSLSGYEKYF.